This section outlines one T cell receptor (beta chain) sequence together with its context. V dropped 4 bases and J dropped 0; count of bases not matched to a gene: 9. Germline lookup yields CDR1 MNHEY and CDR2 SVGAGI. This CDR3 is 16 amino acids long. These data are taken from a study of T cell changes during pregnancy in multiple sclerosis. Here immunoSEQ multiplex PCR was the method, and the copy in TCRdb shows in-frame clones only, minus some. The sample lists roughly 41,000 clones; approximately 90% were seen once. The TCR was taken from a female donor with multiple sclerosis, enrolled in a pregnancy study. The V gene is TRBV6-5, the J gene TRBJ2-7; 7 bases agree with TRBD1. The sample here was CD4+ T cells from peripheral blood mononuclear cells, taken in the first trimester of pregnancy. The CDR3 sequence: CASSLLGTANSYEQYF. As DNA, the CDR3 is TGTGCCAGCAGTTTGTTAGGGACAGCAAACTCCTACGAGCAGTACTTC.